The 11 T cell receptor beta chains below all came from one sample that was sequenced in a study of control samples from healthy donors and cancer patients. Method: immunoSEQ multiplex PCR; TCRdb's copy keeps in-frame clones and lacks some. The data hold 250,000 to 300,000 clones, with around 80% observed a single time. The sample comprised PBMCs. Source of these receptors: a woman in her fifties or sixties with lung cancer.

CDR3 region: CASSLVGGNTIYF. In DNA form, the CDR3 reads TGTGCCAGCAGCTTGGTAGGTGGAAACACCATATATTTT. The rearrangement uses TRBV5-5 and TRBJ1-3; D is unclear. Per the germline V gene, CDR1 is SGHKS and CDR2 is YYEKEE (reference sequence). With 0 bases removed from V and 3 bases from J, the gap between germline ends came to 4 bases. This CDR3 is 13 amino acids long.

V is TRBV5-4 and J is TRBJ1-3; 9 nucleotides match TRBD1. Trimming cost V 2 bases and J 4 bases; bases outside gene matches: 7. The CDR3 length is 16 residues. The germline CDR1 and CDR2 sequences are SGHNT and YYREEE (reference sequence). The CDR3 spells CASSFGGTGSGNTIYF. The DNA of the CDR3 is TGTGCCAGCAGCTTTGGCGGGACAGGGTCCGGAAACACCATATATTTT.

The CDR3 DNA reads as TGTGCCAGCAGTTCGAGACAGGGCGAGGGGCCCCAGCATTTT. Its protein product is CASSSRQGEGPQHF. The chain is built from TRBV28 and TRBJ1-5; 7 bases are shared with TRBD1. Germline V lookup: CDR1 MDHEN, CDR2 SYDVKM. The CDR3 runs 14 residues. After removal of 4 bases from V and 9 bases from J, the junction contained 9 bases not matched to a gene.

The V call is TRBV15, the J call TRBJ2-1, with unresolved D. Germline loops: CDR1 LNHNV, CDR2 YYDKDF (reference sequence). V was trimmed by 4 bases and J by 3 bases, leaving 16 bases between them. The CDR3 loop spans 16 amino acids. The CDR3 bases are TGTGCCACCAGCACAGCAAAGAGATCTGTCTACAATGAGCAGTTCTTC. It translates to CATSTAKRSVYNEQFF.

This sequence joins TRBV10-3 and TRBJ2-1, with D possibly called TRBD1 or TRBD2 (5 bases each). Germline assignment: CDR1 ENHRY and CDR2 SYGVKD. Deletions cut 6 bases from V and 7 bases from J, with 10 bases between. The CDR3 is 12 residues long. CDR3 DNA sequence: TGTGCCATCAGAGGGACCCTAAATGAGCAGTTCTTC. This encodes CAIRGTLNEQFF.

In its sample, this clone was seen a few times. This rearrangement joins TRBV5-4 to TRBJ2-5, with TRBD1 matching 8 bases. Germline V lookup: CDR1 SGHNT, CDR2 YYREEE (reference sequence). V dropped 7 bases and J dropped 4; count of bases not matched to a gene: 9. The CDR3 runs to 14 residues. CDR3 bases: TGTGCCAGCGAAGGTGGGACAGGAGGAGAGACCCAGTACTTC. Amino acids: CASEGGTGGETQYF.

The CDR3 sequence: CASSLPGGLQETQYF. The CDR3 DNA is TGTGCCAGCAGCCTCCCCGGGGGGCTACAAGAGACCCAGTACTTC. The rearrangement joins TRBV5-8 to TRBJ2-5, with D tentatively TRBD2 (7 bases). This CDR3 is 15 amino acids long. Germline lookup yields CDR1 SGHTS and CDR2 YDEGEE. V lost 4 bases, J lost 2 bases, and 15 bases lay in between.

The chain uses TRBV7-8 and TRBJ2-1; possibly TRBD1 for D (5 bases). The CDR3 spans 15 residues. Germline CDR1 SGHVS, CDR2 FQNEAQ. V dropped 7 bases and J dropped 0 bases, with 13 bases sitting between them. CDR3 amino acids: CASTPRQSSYNEQFF. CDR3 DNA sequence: TGTGCCAGCACCCCTAGACAGAGCTCCTACAATGAGCAGTTCTTC.

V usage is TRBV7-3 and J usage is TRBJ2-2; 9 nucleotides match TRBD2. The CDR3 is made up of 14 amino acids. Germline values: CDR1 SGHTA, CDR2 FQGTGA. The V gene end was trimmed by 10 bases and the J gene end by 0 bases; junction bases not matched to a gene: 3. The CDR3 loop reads CATGTSPNTGELFF. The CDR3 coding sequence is TGTGCCACCGGGACTAGCCCGAACACCGGGGAGCTGTTTTTT.

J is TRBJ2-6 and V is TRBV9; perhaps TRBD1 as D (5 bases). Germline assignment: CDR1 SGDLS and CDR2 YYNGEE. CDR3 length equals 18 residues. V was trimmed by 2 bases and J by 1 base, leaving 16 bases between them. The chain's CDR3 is CASSVGYQGKSGANVLTF. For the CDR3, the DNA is TGTGCCAGCAGCGTGGGGTACCAGGGAAAATCTGGGGCCAACGTCCTGACTTTC. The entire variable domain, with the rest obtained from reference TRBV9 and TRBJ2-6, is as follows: DSGVTQTPKHLITATGQRVTLRCSPRSGDLSVYWYQQSLDQGLQFLIQYYNGEERAKGNILERFSAQQFPDLHSELNLSSLELGDSALYFCASSVGYQGKSGANVLTFGAGSRLTVL.

The chain's CDR3 is CASSPMPGQGAYEQYF. The CDR3 DNA sequence: TGTGCCAGCTCACCAATGCCGGGACAGGGGGCCTACGAGCAGTACTTC. The V call is TRBV18, the J call TRBJ2-7, with TRBD1 identical over 11 bases. The CDR3 is 16 amino acids. Germline lookup yields CDR1 KGHSH and CDR2 LQKENI. The V segment lost 2 bases and the J segment 2 bases; nucleotides outside the gene matches: 5.